This paragraph covers one T cell receptor beta chain sequence. These data originate in a study of blood T cell repertoires in COVID-19. Study summary: COVID-19 samples from acute and convalescent phases originated in the United States, Italy and Spain. Sources were T cells, B-cell-depleted T cells, or PBMCs; the material itself was cDNA or gDNA.

Authors' data handling: Reference gene primer amplification gave nucleated cell count estimates. The data were produced by immunoSEQ multiplex PCR, yet TCRdb's version contains in-frame clones alone and is incomplete. That table supplies the V and J calls and clone size; D and trimming were determined from the DNA. The sample records approximately 280,000 clones, 89% being singletons. The CDR3 consists of 15 residues. J lost 0 bases, V lost 4 bases, and 3 bases had no gene match. The germline V gene has CDR1 LGHDT and CDR2 YNNKEL (reference sequence). V usage is TRBV3-1 (or the pseudogene TRBV3-2) and J usage is TRBJ1-1, with 9 bases aligning to TRBD1. The sequence was obtained from a man between 50 and 59 years old with acute or convalescent COVID-19. Sequencing input: peripheral blood. CDR3 amino acids: CASSRTGVMNTEAFF. CDR3 nucleotide sequence: TGTGCCAGCAGCCGGACAGGGGTAATGAACACTGAAGCTTTCTTT.